Listed below are T cell receptor beta chains from one sample, sequenced in a study of CD8 T cells in ankylosing spondylitis. TCRdb fed the 5' RACE reads into MiXCR, producing one record per CDR3 protein. This table has hundreds of thousands of distinct CDR3 sequences, about 10% appearing once. The sequenced material came from blood, either unsorted or a sorted T cell fraction (not recorded which). The source of these receptors is a male donor with ankylosing spondylitis or in good health (not recorded which). CDR3s include the opening cysteine and the closing phenylalanine or tryptophan. Each record gives: V gene, D gene, J gene, clone size, CDR3 protein, CDR3 DNA. D genes are given only for firm matches. Not every row has a clone size; where given, it reads once, few, many or a size class.

TRBV30	-	TRBJ2-7	many	CAWSGGTSEQYF	TGTGCCTGGAGTGGGGGTACCTCCGAGCAGTACTTC
TRBV7-9	-	TRBJ1-1	many	CASSLEVGAHTEAFF	TGTGCCAGCAGCTTAGAAGTGGGGGCGCACACTGAAGCTTTCTTT
TRBV10-3	TRBD2	TRBJ2-1	many	CAISESGAGGSYNEQFF	TGTGCCATCAGTGAGTCGGGGGCGGGGGGGTCCTACAATGAGCAGTTCTTC
TRBV6-7	TRBD2	TRBJ2-3	-	CASSFSGRCTDTQYF	TGTGCCAGCAGTTTTAGCGGGAGATGCACAGATACGCAGTATTTT
TRBV6-5	-	TRBJ2-4	-	CASSYGIRDIQYF	TGTGCCAGCAGTTACGGGATTAGAGACATTCAGTACTTC
TRBV12-3/TRBV12-4	-	TRBJ2-3	many	CASSLVLGDTDTQYF	TGTGCCAGCAGTTTAGTCTTAGGAGACACAGATACGCAGTATTTT
TRBV7-8	TRBD2	TRBJ2-1	once	CAIKTSGDTYNEQFF	TGTGCCATCAAGACTAGCGGGGATACCTACAATGAGCAGTTCTTC
TRBV20-1	TRBD1	TRBJ1-5	few	CSAGTGGFDQPQHF	TGCAGTGCTGGGACAGGGGGCTTCGATCAGCCCCAGCATTTT
TRBV29-1	TRBD1	TRBJ1-2	-	CSVEVGQGTAGYTF	TGCAGCGTTGAAGTGGGACAGGGGACGGCGGGCTACACCTTC
TRBV12-3/TRBV12-4	-	TRBJ2-1	many	CASSFDSSNNEQFF	TGTGCCAGCAGTTTCGACTCCTCAAACAATGAGCAGTTCTTC